The clone carrying this TCR beta chain was seen a handful of times. Its target is not known. V gave up 6 bases and J gave up 3 bases, with 8 bases separating them. Germline V gives CDR1 LGHNT, CDR2 FRNRAP. The CDR3 extends over 13 amino acids. Profiled with immunoSEQ multiplex PCR; TCRdb holds only in-frame clones, not every one. This sample has 73,000 or so clones, with 80% to 90% found just once. The sample is drawn from a study of OX40 agonist ivuxolimab in advanced cancers. Study context: Partial responses were recorded for three patients, including one with hepatocellular carcinoma and two with cutaneous melanoma.

Study results and limitations: Normalized expansion of T-cell clones was also low for some nonresponders. On average, CD8+ T cells had more expanded clones than CD4+. Undetermined was the antigen specificity of the expanded peripheral T cells.

The J gene is TRBJ2-2, the V gene TRBV12-5, with D unclear. The material was CD4+ or CD8+ T cells sorted from blood, obtained in a trial of the OX40 agonist ivuxolimab. The receptor was derived from an adult with an advanced solid tumor such as melanoma, head and neck, liver or kidney cancer. For the CDR3, the DNA is TGTGCTAGTGGGCGATGGGACACCGGGGAGCTGTTTTTT. It specifies CASGRWDTGELFF.